What follows are 20 T cell receptor beta chains derived from one specimen sequenced in a study of CD8+ T cells in alopecia areata. cDNA prepared by RNA extraction and subsequent reverse transcription served as the template for sequencing. Method: immunoSEQ multiplex PCR; TCRdb's copy keeps in-frame clones and lacks some. Of 150,000 to 200,000 clones in the sample, roughly 60% were seen once. Treatment reported: oral pan-JAK inhibitor, 5-10 mg twice daily. The sample was CD4+ T cells sorted from blood, taken at week 24, from a patient treated with tofacitinib. Receptors originate from a human donor with alopecia areata.

This clone occurred a few times. DNA for the CDR3: TGTGCCAGCAGCCTTCGACTAGCGGGGGGGCGGTATGAGCAGTTCTTC. Protein product: CASSLRLAGGRYEQFF. V and J are TRBV7-2 and TRBJ2-1, with 14 bases matching TRBD2. Germline V gene data show CDR1 as SGHTA and CDR2 as FQGNSA. After removal of 5 bases from V and 8 bases from J, the junction contained 8 bases not matched to a gene. This CDR3 has 16 amino acids.

As for this clone: Other DNA sequences in the same sample also yield this CDR3. CDR3 sequence reads: CASSLGYQETQYF. The CDR3 region has the DNA TGCGCCAGCAGCTTGGGTTACCAAGAGACCCAGTACTTC. This chain uses TRBV5-1 with TRBJ2-5; D not resolved. The CDR3 extends over 13 amino acids. CDR1 and CDR2 (germline): SGHRS, YFSETQ. V shed 0 bases and J shed 0 bases, with 3 bases lying between them.

The sample holds one count of this clone. The chain is built from TRBV5-1 and TRBJ2-1; D unclear. The V end was cut by 4 bases, the J end by 0 bases, with 11 bases between. The germline CDR1 and CDR2 sequences are SGHRS and YFSETQ. This CDR3 is built from 15 residues. CDR3 DNA sequence: TGCGCCAGCAGCACGGGCTACAGCTCCTACAATGAGCAGTTCTTC. Its protein is CASSTGYSSYNEQFF. Using reference TRBV5-1 and TRBJ2-1 for the parts outside the CDR3, the full variable domain is KAGVTQTPRYLIKTRGQQVTLSCSPISGHRSVSWYQQTPGQGLQFLFEYFSETQRNKGNFPGRFSGRQFSNSRSEMNVSTLELGDSALYLCASSTGYSSYNEQFFGPGTRLTVL.

This clone occurred a few times. J is TRBJ2-7 and V is TRBV29-1, with D unresolved. V was clipped by 1 base and J by 6 bases, with 13 bases between them. This CDR3 contains 13 residues. Germline CDR1 is SQVTM and CDR2 is ANQGSEA. The CDR3 region has the DNA TGCAGCGTTGAAGTTCAGGCACCTGGCGAGCAGTACTTC. Translating it yields CSVEVQAPGEQYF.

The chain is built from TRBV5-1 and TRBJ2-5; tentatively, D is TRBD1 (5 bases). The germline V and J ends were trimmed by 0 bases and 2 bases, with 8 bases remaining between them. The germline V gene encodes CDR1 SGHRS and CDR2 YFSETQ. This CDR3 has 14 amino acids. The CDR3 DNA reads TGCGCCAGCAGCTTGGCGTCAGGGCAAGAGACCCAGTACTTC. This sequence encodes CASSLASGQETQYF.

This clone was observed at least ten times. This chain joins TRBV12-5 and TRBJ2-3, with TRBD1 matching over 7 bases. The CDR3 extends over 14 amino acids. Germline assignment: CDR1 LGHNT and CDR2 FRNRAP. Losses at the gene ends were 5 bases for V and 3 bases for J; bases not matched to a gene: 5. CDR3 sequence reads: CASGLGQATDTQYF. DNA for the CDR3: TGTGCTAGTGGTCTCGGACAGGCGACAGATACGCAGTATTTT.

This rearrangement joins TRBV30 to TRBJ1-4; no definite D call. V lost 0 bases and J lost 4, with 6 bases in between. The CDR3 is 13 residues long. Germline assignment: CDR1 GTSNPN and CDR2 SVGIG (reference sequence). The DNA for the CDR3 is TGTGCCTGGAGTGTAGGGCTTAATGAAAAACTGTTTTTT. As protein: CAWSVGLNEKLFF.

The rearrangement uses TRBV9 and TRBJ2-7; the D gene is possibly TRBD2 (5 bases). The CDR3 totals 15 residues. V lost 2 bases, J lost 2 bases, and 14 bases lay in between. Looked up from germline, CDR1 is SGDLS and CDR2 is YYNGEE. CDR3 nucleotide sequence: TGTGCCAGCAGCGTTGGGCGGGCGGCAGCCTACGAGCAGTACTTC. Protein product: CASSVGRAAAYEQYF.

This sequence joins TRBV29-1 and TRBJ1-2; D gene uncertain. The CDR3 extends over 10 amino acids. Germline CDR1 SQVTM, CDR2 ANQGSEA. Deletions cut 4 bases from V and 7 bases from J, with 7 bases between. The CDR3 region has the DNA TGCAGCGTTGGAGAAGTTGGCTACACCTTC. Translating it yields CSVGEVGYTF.

Comment on this clone: Other DNA sequences in this sample translate to the same CDR3. The chain couples TRBV7-2 to TRBJ2-5; possible D gene TRBD1, 6 bases. CDR3 length: 13 residues. Trimming took off 0 bases at V and 5 bases at J, with 7 bases between the two ends. Per the germline V gene, CDR1 is SGHTA and CDR2 is FQGNSA. CDR3 loop: CASSLAGGETQYF. The CDR3 bases are TGTGCCAGCAGCTTAGCAGGGGGTGAGACCCAGTACTTC.

This clone was counted only a few times. CDR3 loop: CASSISGAGGSSPLHF. DNA of the CDR3: TGTGCCAGCAGCATCAGCGGGGCAGGGGGCAGTTCACCCCTCCACTTT. The rearrangement links TRBV7-3 to TRBJ1-6; 8 nucleotides agree with TRBD1. This CDR3 is built from 16 residues. Germline values: CDR1 SGHTA, CDR2 FQGTGA. J lost 9 bases, V lost 5 bases, and 12 bases had no gene match.

This chain links TRBV29-1 with TRBJ2-5; D perhaps matches TRBD1 (5 bases). The germline V gene has CDR1 SQVTM and CDR2 ANQGSEA. V was trimmed by 5 bases and J by 5 bases, leaving 15 bases between them. The CDR3 spans 13 residues. The CDR3 sequence: CSVKDTARETQYF. The CDR3 DNA reads as TGCAGCGTTAAGGACACGGCTCGGGAGACCCAGTACTTC.

The chain is built from TRBV29-1 and TRBJ1-1; D unresolved. CDR3 length equals 10 residues. Per the germline V gene, CDR1 is SQVTM and CDR2 is ANQGSEA. Trimming cost V 7 bases and J 6 bases, with 9 bases left between them. The CDR3, as DNA: TGCAGCGCTCCGGTCGCTGAAGCTTTCTTT. Its protein is CSAPVAEAFF.

This chain uses TRBV7-9 with TRBJ1-5; D is unclear. The germline CDR1 and CDR2 sequences are SEHNR and FQNEAQ (reference sequence). CDR3 length: 13 amino acids. V lost 5 bases to trimming and J lost 4 bases, with 9 bases between them. CDR3: CASSAQENQPQHF. CDR3 DNA: TGTGCCAGCAGCGCCCAAGAAAATCAGCCCCAGCATTTT.

This rearrangement joins TRBV29-1 to TRBJ2-7; D could derive from TRBD1 or TRBD2 (5 bases each). Germline V CDR1 and CDR2: SQVTM, ANQGSEA. The CDR3 sequence is 18 residues long. V was clipped by 4 bases and J by 4 bases, with 29 bases between them. The CDR3 nucleotides are TGCAGCGTTGTAGCCCAGGGCCTAGCCGAGGGTAGGGTATACGAGCAGTACTTC. This gives the protein CSVVAQGLAEGRVYEQYF.

The chain joins TRBV14 to TRBJ1-6, with D maybe TRBD1 (5 bases). From germline, CDR1 is SGHDN and CDR2 FVKESK. The CDR3 length is 13 residues. V lost 4 bases and J lost 9, with 10 bases in between. The DNA for the CDR3 is TGTGCCAGCAGCCCCAACCAGGGTTCACCCCTCCACTTT. This encodes CASSPNQGSPLHF. Full variable domain (rest looked up from reference TRBV14 and TRBJ1-6): EAGVTQFPSHSVIEKGQTVTLRCDPISGHDNLYWYRRVMGKEIKFLLHFVKESKQDESGMPNNRFLAERTGGTYSTLKVQPAELEDSGVYFCASSPNQGSPLHFGNGTRLTVT.

This chain uses TRBV29-1 with TRBJ2-3; the match to TRBD2 covers 7 bases. This CDR3 is built from 13 residues. CDR1 is SQVTM, CDR2 ANQGSEA, per germline. With V trimmed by 3 bases and J by 4 bases, 4 bases remained unmatched. In DNA form, the CDR3 reads TGCAGCGTTGATTTCCTAGCGGCAGATACGCAGTATTTT. This gives the protein CSVDFLAADTQYF.

This clone was detected a few times. Different DNA sequences within this sample yield the same CDR3. The chain has TRBV29-1 and TRBJ1-2; 8 nucleotides align to TRBD1. Trimming took 3 bases from V and 7 from J; bases not matched to a gene: 4. The germline V gene has CDR1 SQVTM and CDR2 ANQGSEA. This CDR3 comprises 12 residues. The CDR3 DNA is TGCAGCGTTGAGTCGACAGGGGTTGGCTACACCTTC. This sequence encodes CSVESTGVGYTF.

This clone was counted a few times. This chain joins TRBV10-3 and TRBJ1-6, with a tentative D call TRBD1 (5 bases). Trimming pared 10 bases from V and 8 bases from J, leaving 15 bases between. Per the germline V gene, CDR1 is ENHRY and CDR2 is SYGVKD. The CDR3 runs to 13 residues. The DNA of the CDR3 is TGTGCCACTAAAGGGACCGCAGATTCACCCCTCCACTTT. This encodes CATKGTADSPLHF.

This sequence joins TRBV30 and TRBJ2-1, with TRBD1 identical over 7 bases. The germline CDR1 and CDR2 sequences are GTSNPN and SVGIG (reference sequence). CDR3 length: 15 amino acids. Germline trimming cut 5 bases from V and 7 bases from J; bases unmatched to any gene: 14. The CDR3 DNA is TGTGCCTGGGGTCATCCCGGGACAGCGAAAAATGAGCAGTTCTTC. It is translated as CAWGHPGTAKNEQFF.